One T cell receptor (beta chain) is described in this entry. The antigen is not known. The sample is drawn from a study of cytomegalovirus exposure and HLA in healthy donors. Study-wide results and caveats: TCR sequences were mostly rare, though some public TCRs occurred in many donors. A few CMV-associated chains were confirmed in vitro to be specific for CMV antigens. Clusters of TCRs from the first cohort tended to co-occur in the roughly 120 validation repertoires (as a later analysis found).

This CDR3 is 16 amino acids long. V lost 4 bases and J lost 4; bases outside the gene matches: 6. CDR1 and CDR2 from the germline V gene are SGHVS and FQNEAQ. The donors were part of the 120-subject validation cohort, which stood apart from the roughly 730-subject first cohort. Clones were sequenced by immunoSEQ multiplex PCR, and TCRdb holds only the in-frame ones, with some missing. The sample lists about 240,000 clones, 70% to 90% occurring once. This chain uses TRBV7-8 with TRBJ2-3, with 12 positions matching TRBD2. The source is a woman in her thirties in good health and CMV-seropositive. What was sequenced was PBMCs. CDR3 in DNA: TGTGCCAGCAGCTCCCGACTAGCGGGAGAGTCAGATACGCAGTATTTT. This gives the protein CASSSRLAGESDTQYF.